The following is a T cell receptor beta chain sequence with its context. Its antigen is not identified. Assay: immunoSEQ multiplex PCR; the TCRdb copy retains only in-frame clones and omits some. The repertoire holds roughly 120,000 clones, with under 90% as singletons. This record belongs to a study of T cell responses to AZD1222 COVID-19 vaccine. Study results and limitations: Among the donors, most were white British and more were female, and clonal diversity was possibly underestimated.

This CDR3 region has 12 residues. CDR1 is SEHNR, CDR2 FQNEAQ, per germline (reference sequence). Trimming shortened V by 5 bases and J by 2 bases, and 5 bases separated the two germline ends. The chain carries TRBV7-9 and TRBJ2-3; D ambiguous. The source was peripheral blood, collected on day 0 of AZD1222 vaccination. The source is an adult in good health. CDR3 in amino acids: CASSPDTDTQYF. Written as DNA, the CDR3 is TGTGCCAGCAGCCCCGACACAGATACGCAGTATTTT.